This is a list of T cell receptor beta chains from one sample in a study of cytomegalovirus exposure and HLA in healthy donors. Measured with immunoSEQ multiplex PCR; TCRdb has only the in-frame clones, and not every one. The table records over 250,000 clones, roughly 87% of them present only once. The sequenced sample was PBMCs. The receptor source for this set is a woman in her twenties or thirties in good health and CMV-seropositive. Both conserved end residues are part of each CDR3. D genes are given only for firm matches. Clone size is stated in some rows and not others, as once, few, many or a class when expanded.

J gene: TRBJ2-2
D gene: NA
clone size: NA
V gene: TRBV4-1
CDR3 DNA: TGCGCCAGCAGCCCCTTTACGGGGGCGACCGGGGAGCTGTTTTTT
CDR3 protein: CASSPFTGATGELFF

J gene: TRBJ2-5
D gene: TRBD2
clone size: few
V gene: TRBV30
CDR3 DNA: TGTGCCTGGAGTGTACGACACGGGCTAGCGGGGTTGGAGACCCAGTACTTC
CDR3 protein: CAWSVRHGLAGLETQYF

J gene: TRBJ1-2
D gene: NA
clone size: NA
V gene: TRBV27
CDR3 DNA: TGTGCCAGCAGTCTCGACACGGGATATGGCTACACCTTC
CDR3 protein: CASSLDTGYGYTF

J gene: TRBJ1-3
D gene: NA
clone size: NA
V gene: TRBV15
CDR3 DNA: TGTGCCACCAGCAGAGCATACGACAGTTACGGGATCGACACCATATATTTT
CDR3 protein: CATSRAYDSYGIDTIYF

J gene: TRBJ1-2
D gene: NA
clone size: NA
V gene: TRBV9
CDR3 DNA: TGTGCCAGCAGCGTTCAGGATAACTATGGCTACACCTTC
CDR3 protein: CASSVQDNYGYTF

J gene: TRBJ2-7
D gene: TRBD2
clone size: NA
V gene: TRBV5-1
CDR3 DNA: TGCGCCAGCAGTATATTCGGGGTGGCTAGCGGAACCTACGAGCAGTACTTC
CDR3 protein: CASSIFGVASGTYEQYF

J gene: TRBJ2-1
D gene: NA
clone size: once
V gene: TRBV15
CDR3 DNA: TGTGCCACCAGCAGCCCAGGGAGAGGGGCGGTTGAGCAGTTCTTC
CDR3 protein: CATSSPGRGAVEQFF

J gene: TRBJ1-1
D gene: TRBD1
clone size: once
V gene: TRBV7-6
CDR3 DNA: TGTGCCAGCAGCTTAGGTCAGGGGGCTGAAGCTTTCTTT
CDR3 protein: CASSLGQGAEAFF

J gene: TRBJ1-4
D gene: NA
clone size: few
V gene: TRBV2
CDR3 DNA: TGTGCCAGCAGAGAGACAGGCCGAGGTAATGAAAAACTGTTTTTT
CDR3 protein: CASRETGRGNEKLFF

J gene: TRBJ1-2
D gene: TRBD1
clone size: NA
V gene: TRBV2
CDR3 DNA: TGTGCCAGCAGTGGGGGGACAGGTTATGGCTACACCTTC
CDR3 protein: CASSGGTGYGYTF

J gene: TRBJ2-1
D gene: TRBD2
clone size: once
V gene: TRBV19
CDR3 DNA: TGTGCCAGTAGTATCGGCGGGGGGGGCGTTTCCTACAATGAGCAGTTCTTC
CDR3 protein: CASSIGGGGVSYNEQFF

J gene: TRBJ1-3
D gene: NA
clone size: NA
V gene: TRBV2
CDR3 DNA: TGTGCCAGCAGTGGAGGGGGTGGAAACACCATATATTTT
CDR3 protein: CASSGGGGNTIYF